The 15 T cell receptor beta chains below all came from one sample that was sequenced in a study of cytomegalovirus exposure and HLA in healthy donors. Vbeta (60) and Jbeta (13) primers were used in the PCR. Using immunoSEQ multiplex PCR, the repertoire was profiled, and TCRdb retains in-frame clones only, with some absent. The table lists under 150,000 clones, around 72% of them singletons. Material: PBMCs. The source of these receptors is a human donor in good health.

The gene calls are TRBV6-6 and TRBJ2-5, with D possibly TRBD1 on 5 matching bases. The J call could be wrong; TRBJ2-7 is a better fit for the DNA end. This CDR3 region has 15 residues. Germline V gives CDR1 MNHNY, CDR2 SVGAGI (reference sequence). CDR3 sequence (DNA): TGTGCCAGCAGCACTCATACGGCAGGGTCATACGAGCAGTACTTC. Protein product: CASSTHTAGSYEQYF.

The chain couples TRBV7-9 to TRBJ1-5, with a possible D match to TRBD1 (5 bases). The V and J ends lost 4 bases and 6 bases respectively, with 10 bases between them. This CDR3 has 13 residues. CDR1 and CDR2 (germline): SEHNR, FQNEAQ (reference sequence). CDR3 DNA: TGTGCCAGCAGCTCCACAGGTCCTCAGCCCCAGCATTTT. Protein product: CASSSTGPQPQHF.

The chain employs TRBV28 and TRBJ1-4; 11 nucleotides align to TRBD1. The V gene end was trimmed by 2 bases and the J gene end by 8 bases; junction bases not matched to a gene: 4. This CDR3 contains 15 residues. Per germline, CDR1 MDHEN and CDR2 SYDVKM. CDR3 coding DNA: TGTGCCAGCAGTTTAGGGACAGGGGGGGAGGAAAAACTGTTTTTT. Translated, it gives CASSLGTGGEEKLFF.

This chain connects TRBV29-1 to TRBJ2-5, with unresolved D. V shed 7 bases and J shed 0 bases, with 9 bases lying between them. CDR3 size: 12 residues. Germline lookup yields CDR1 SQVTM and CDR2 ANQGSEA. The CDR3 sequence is CSGIQDQETQYF. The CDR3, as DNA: TGCAGCGGAATCCAGGACCAAGAGACCCAGTACTTC.

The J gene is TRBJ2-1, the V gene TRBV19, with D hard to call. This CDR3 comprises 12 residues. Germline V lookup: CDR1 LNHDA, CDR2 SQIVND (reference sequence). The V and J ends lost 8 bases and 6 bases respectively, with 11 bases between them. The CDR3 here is CASEAAPNEQFF. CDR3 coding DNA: TGTGCCAGTGAGGCGGCCCCCAATGAGCAGTTCTTC.

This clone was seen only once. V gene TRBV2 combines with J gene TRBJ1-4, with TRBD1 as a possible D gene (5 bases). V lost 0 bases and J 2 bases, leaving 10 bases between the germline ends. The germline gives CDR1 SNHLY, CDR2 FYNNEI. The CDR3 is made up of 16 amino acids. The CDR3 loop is CASSEAFDSTNEKLFF. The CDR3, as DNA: TGTGCCAGCAGTGAAGCATTCGACAGCACTAATGAAAAACTGTTTTTT.

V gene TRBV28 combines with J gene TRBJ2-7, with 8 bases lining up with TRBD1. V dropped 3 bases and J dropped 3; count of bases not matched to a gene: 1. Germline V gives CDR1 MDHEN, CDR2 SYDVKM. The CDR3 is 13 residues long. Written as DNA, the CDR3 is TGTGCCAGCAGTTTTGGGACAGGCTACGAGCAGTACTTC. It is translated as CASSFGTGYEQYF.

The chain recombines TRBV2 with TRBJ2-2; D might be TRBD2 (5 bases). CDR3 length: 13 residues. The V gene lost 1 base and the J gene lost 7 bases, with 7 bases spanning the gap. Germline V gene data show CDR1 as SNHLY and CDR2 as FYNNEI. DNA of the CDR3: TGTGCCAGCAGTGAAGTAGGGAGCGGGGAGCTGTTTTTT. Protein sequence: CASSEVGSGELFF. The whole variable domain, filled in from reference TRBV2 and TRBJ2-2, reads EPEVTQTPSHQVTQMGQEVILRCVPISNHLYFYWYRQILGQKVEFLVSFYNNEISEKSEIFDDQFSVERPDGSNFTLKIRSTKLEDSAMYFCASSEVGSGELFFGEGSRLTVL.

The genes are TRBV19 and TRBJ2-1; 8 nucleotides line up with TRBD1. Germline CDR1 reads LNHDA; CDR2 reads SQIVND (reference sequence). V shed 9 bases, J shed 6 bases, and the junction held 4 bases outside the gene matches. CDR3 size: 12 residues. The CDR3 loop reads CASQDRVNEQFF. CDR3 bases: TGTGCCAGCCAGGACAGGGTCAATGAGCAGTTCTTC.

The CDR3 DNA follows: TGTGCCAGCAGCACGGGACTAGCGGTTTACAATGAGCAGTTCTTC. This translates into CASSTGLAVYNEQFF. This chain uses TRBV5-4 with TRBJ2-1, with 11 bases lining up with TRBD2. CDR3 length equals 15 residues. CDR1 and CDR2 from the germline V gene are SGHNT and YYREEE (reference sequence). V trimming: 4 bases; J trimming: 4 bases; junction bases outside the gene matches: 4.

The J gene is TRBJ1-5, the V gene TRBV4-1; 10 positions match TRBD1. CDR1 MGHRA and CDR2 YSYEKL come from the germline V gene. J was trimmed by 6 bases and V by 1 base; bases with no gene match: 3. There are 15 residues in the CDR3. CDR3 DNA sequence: TGCGCCAGCAGCCAAGGACAGGGGGCGGGTCAGCCCCAGCATTTT. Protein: CASSQGQGAGQPQHF.

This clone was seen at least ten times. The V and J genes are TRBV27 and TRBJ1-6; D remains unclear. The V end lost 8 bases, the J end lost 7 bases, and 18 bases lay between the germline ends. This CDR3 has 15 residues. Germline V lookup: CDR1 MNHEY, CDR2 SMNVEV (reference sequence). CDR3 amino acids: CASAPRGQVNSPLHF. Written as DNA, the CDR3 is TGTGCCAGCGCCCCTCGAGGGCAGGTAAATTCACCCCTCCACTTT.

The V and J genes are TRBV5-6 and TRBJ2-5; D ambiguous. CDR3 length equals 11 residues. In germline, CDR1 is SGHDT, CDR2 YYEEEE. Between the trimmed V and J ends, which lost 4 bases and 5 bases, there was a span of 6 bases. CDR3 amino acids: CASSLSETQYF. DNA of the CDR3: TGTGCCAGCAGCCTTAGCGAGACCCAGTACTTC.

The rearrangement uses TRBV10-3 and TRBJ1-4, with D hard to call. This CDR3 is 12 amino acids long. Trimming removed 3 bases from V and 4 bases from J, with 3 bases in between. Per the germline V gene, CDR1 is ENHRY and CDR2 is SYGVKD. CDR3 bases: TGTGCCATCAGTGACAGTAATGAAAAACTGTTTTTT. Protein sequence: CAISDSNEKLFF.

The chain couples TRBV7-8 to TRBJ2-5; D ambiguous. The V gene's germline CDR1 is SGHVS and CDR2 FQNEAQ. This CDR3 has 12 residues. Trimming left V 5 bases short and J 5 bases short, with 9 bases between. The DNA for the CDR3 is TGTGCCAGCAGCCGCGCGCGGGAGACCCAGTACTTC. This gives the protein CASSRARETQYF. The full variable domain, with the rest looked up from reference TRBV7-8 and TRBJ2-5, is GAGVSQSPRYKVAKRGQDVALRCDPISGHVSLFWYQQALGQGPEFLTYFQNEAQLDKSGLPSDRFFAERPEGSVSTLKIQRTQQEDSAVYLCASSRARETQYFGPGTRLLVL.